Shown below are 5 T cell receptor beta chains from a single sample sequenced in a study of T-cell memory formation after mild COVID-19. MiXCR was run by TCRdb on the 5' RACE reads, yielding one entry per CDR3 protein. This table has approximately 250,000 distinct CDR3 sequences, 16% appearing once. The sample comprised PBMCs or a T cell subset sorted from them (not recorded which). These receptor sequences come from a man between 18 and 35 years old who had mild COVID-19 (a few samples of this study predate the infection). Cell type and time point are not known.

This clonotype turned up a few times. The chain is built from TRBV7-2 and TRBJ2-3; D perhaps matches TRBD1 (5 bases). Trimming took off 4 bases at V and 5 bases at J, with 10 bases between the two ends. Germline V gene lookup returns CDR1 SGHTA and CDR2 FQGNSA. The CDR3 runs to 13 residues. The CDR3: CASSSPRGDTQYF. DNA of the CDR3: TGTGCCAGCAGCTCCCCTAGGGGAGATACGCAGTATTTT.

The J gene is TRBJ1-1, the V gene TRBV7-9, with TRBD1 matching over 10 bases. V was pared by 11 bases and J by 1 base, with 4 bases of the junction left unmatched. CDR3 length: 13 residues. Per germline, CDR1 SEHNR and CDR2 FQNEAQ (reference sequence). CDR3 nucleotide sequence: TGTGCCGGGGGGGACAGGGGGAACACTGAAGCTTTCTTT. Its protein is CAGGDRGNTEAFF.

Of note for this clonotype: Being one base from a much bigger clone, this may be a read error. The chain is built from TRBV4-1 and TRBJ2-1; maybe TRBD2 (6 bases). The ends were cut back, 0 bases at V and 10 bases at J, with 19 bases in the middle. The CDR3 sequence is 16 residues long. Germline V lookup: CDR1 MGHRA, CDR2 YSYEKL. In DNA form, the CDR3 reads TGCGCCAGCAGCCAAGATGGAACTAGCTGGGGGGAGGAGCAGTTCTTC. This sequence encodes CASSQDGTSWGEEQFF.

In this sample, this clonotype turned up a few times. This chain uses TRBV2 with TRBJ2-7, with D unclear. The CDR3 totals 12 residues. The germline V gene has CDR1 SNHLY and CDR2 FYNNEI. Trimming stripped 7 bases from V and 2 bases from J, with 9 bases between. CDR3 DNA sequence: TGTGCCAGCAAGGGTGGAACCTACGAGCAGTACGTC. This codes for CASKGGTYEQYV.

The chain links TRBV10-2 to TRBJ2-7, with no clear D. The germline V gene encodes CDR1 WSHSY and CDR2 SAAADI. Trimming shortened V by 4 bases and J by 0 bases, and 10 bases separated the two germline ends. The CDR3 is 14 residues long. The CDR3 loop reads CASSVTLSSYEQYV. Written as DNA, the CDR3 is TGCGCCAGCAGTGTAACCCTGAGCTCCTACGAGCAGTACGTC.